This is a list of T cell receptor beta chains from one sample in a study of post-analysis software for immune sequencing data. From the PCR reads, TCRdb called clonotypes with MiXCR, one entry per CDR3 protein. The data hold hundreds of thousands of distinct CDR3 sequences, with 30% to 45% observed a single time. Material: blood. These receptors came from a girl aged 10 to 17 with multiple sclerosis. CDR3s include the opening cysteine and the closing phenylalanine or tryptophan. A D gene is named only where the DNA matches it firmly. Clone size is not always given. Where it is, it says once, few, many or a class for expanded clones.

DNA	CDR3	size	J	V	D
TGCAGCGGTGGACTGAACTACAATGAGCAGTTCTTC	CSGGLNYNEQFF	.	TRBJ2-1	TRBV29-1	.
TGTGCCAGCAGCCCAGGGGGACAGAACTATGGCTACACCTTC	CASSPGGQNYGYTF	few	TRBJ1-2	TRBV9	TRBD1
TGTGCCAGCAGTTACTCTTCAGGACAGGGAGGGGGAGATACGCAGTATTTT	CASSYSSGQGGGDTQYF	many	TRBJ2-3	TRBV6-6	.
TGTGCCACCAGGGGGGCTTTGAACACTGAAGCTTTCTTT	CATRGALNTEAFF	few	TRBJ1-1	TRBV15	.
TGTGCCAGCAGCTTAGAGGGGGCCCCCTACAATGAGCAGTTCTTC	CASSLEGAPYNEQFF	.	TRBJ2-1	TRBV11-2	.
TGCGCCAGCAGCCAAGATGGGACAGGTACCTCTGGGGCCAACGTCCTGACTTTC	CASSQDGTGTSGANVLTF	.	TRBJ2-6	TRBV4-3	TRBD1
TGCGCCAGCAGCTTGGCAGGGGAAATCCAAGAGACCCAGTACTTC	CASSLAGEIQETQYF	.	TRBJ2-5	TRBV5-1	.
TGCGCCAGCAGCTCAGGACAGGGGCCCTATAATTCACCCCTCCACTTT	CASSSGQGPYNSPLHF	once	TRBJ1-6	TRBV5-1	TRBD1
TGTGCCATCAGTGAGACTAGCGGGGGGACACAAGAGACCCAGTACTTC	CAISETSGGTQETQYF	.	TRBJ2-5	TRBV10-3	TRBD2
TGCGCCAGCACCACGGGACACCCCACTCGGGATGAGCAGTTCTTC	CASTTGHPTRDEQFF	many	TRBJ2-1	TRBV10-2	.
TGTGCCAGCAGCTTCCGGGACTATAACTACGAGCAGTACTTC	CASSFRDYNYEQYF	few	TRBJ2-7	TRBV7-2	TRBD2
TGCGCCAGCAGACTGAGCGGGGGGGCGAGTGAGCAGTTCTTC	CASRLSGGASEQFF	.	TRBJ2-1	TRBV4-1	TRBD2
TGTGCCTGGAGCCCTCTGTCGGGGGGTGGAACAACTAATGAAAAACTGTTTTTT	CAWSPLSGGGTTNEKLFF	few	TRBJ1-4	TRBV30	.
TGTGCCAGCACCCCCCCTGGGACTAGCGGGGGGTTGTACAATGAGCAGTTCTTC	CASTPPGTSGGLYNEQFF	few	TRBJ2-1	TRBV11-2	TRBD2
TGCAGTGCTAGAGATACAGGGCGGCCCTGCTACGAGCAGTACTTC	CSARDTGRPCYEQYF	.	TRBJ2-7	TRBV20-1	.
TGCGCCAGCAGCTTGGAGTGGGGGGTCCTAAACTCTGGGGCCAACGTCCTGACTTTC	CASSLEWGVLNSGANVLTF	.	TRBJ2-6	TRBV5-1	.
TGCGCCAGCAGCTTGACCGGGACAGGGGGCAATGAGCAGTTCTTC	CASSLTGTGGNEQFF	.	TRBJ2-1	TRBV5-1	TRBD1
TGCGCCAGCGGCTTGGACGGGATGTCCCACGAGCAGTACTTC	CASGLDGMSHEQYF	.	TRBJ2-7	TRBV5-1	.
TGCGGCGTTGCAGGGCTAGCGGGGGCCTCGAACACCGGGGAGCTGTTTTTT	CGVAGLAGASNTGELFF	.	TRBJ2-2	TRBV29-1	TRBD2
TGCGCCAGCAGTGCGGCAGCGTCCTACGAGCAGTACTTC	CASSAAASYEQYF	.	TRBJ2-7	TRBV5-1	.
TGTGCCAGCAGCCCCAGAGGTGGGGGCGGCAGGGCAACCCAGTACTTC	CASSPRGGGGRATQYF	.	TRBJ2-5	TRBV9	.
TGTGCCAGCAGCTTTCGGACTAGCGGGGGAAGCTCCTACAATGAGCAGTTCTTC	CASSFRTSGGSSYNEQFF	.	TRBJ2-1	TRBV7-2	TRBD2
TGTGCCAGCAGCTTACCGGGGGGAAAGGAGCAGTTCTTC	CASSLPGGKEQFF	.	TRBJ2-1	TRBV11-2	TRBD2
TGTGCCAGCAGTCTCACGGGGGGGGAGCTGTTTTTT	CASSLTGGELFF	.	TRBJ2-2	TRBV27	.
TGCAGTGCTAGCGAAGGACCCACGAGGCATCAGCCCCAGCATTTT	CSASEGPTRHQPQHF	.	TRBJ1-5	TRBV20-1	.
TGTGCCAGCAGCTTAGCATCCCGGGACAGCTATGGCTACACCTTC	CASSLASRDSYGYTF	.	TRBJ1-2	TRBV7-2	TRBD1
TGCGCCAGCAGCCAAGCGGGGATCGGACTTATGAACACTGAAGCTTTCTTT	CASSQAGIGLMNTEAFF	.	TRBJ1-1	TRBV4-1	.
TGTGCCAGCAATAGGCAGGGGGACACCGGGGAGCTGTTTTTT	CASNRQGDTGELFF	.	TRBJ2-2	TRBV9	TRBD1
TGTGCCAGCAGTTACTCAAAGCGGGGGAGTGAGACCCAGTACTTC	CASSYSKRGSETQYF	.	TRBJ2-5	TRBV6-2/TRBV6-3	TRBD2
TGCAGTGCTAGGTCTGTAAACGAGCAGTACTTC	CSARSVNEQYF	.	TRBJ2-7	TRBV20-1	.
TGCGCCAGCAGCCAAGATAGGACAGGGAGGAATCAGCCCCAGCATTTT	CASSQDRTGRNQPQHF	.	TRBJ1-5	TRBV4-3	TRBD1
TGTGCCATCAGTCGACAGGGGGATACAGATACGCAGTATTTT	CAISRQGDTDTQYF	many	TRBJ2-3	TRBV10-3	TRBD1
TGTGCCAGCAGCCGAGATATGGGACAGGTCTTCCGAGGCTATGGCTACACCTTC	CASSRDMGQVFRGYGYTF	.	TRBJ1-2	TRBV4-2	TRBD1
TGTGCCAGCAGTTACTCGGGCGGACAGGGGTATAATTCACCCCTCCACTTT	CASSYSGGQGYNSPLHF	.	TRBJ1-6	TRBV6-5	TRBD1
TGTGCCAGCAGTTTAGCGACAGGGGGCCTCTATAATTCACCCCTCCACTTT	CASSLATGGLYNSPLHF	.	TRBJ1-6	TRBV27	TRBD1
TGTGCCAGCAGCGTCGGGGTGGGAGCCACAGATACGCAGTATTTT	CASSVGVGATDTQYF	.	TRBJ2-3	TRBV11-2	.
TGTGCCTGGACGAGGGGGAACTATGGCTACACCTTC	CAWTRGNYGYTF	.	TRBJ1-2	TRBV30	.
TGTGCCAGCAGCCAAGTTGGGGGCACAGATACGCAGTATTTT	CASSQVGGTDTQYF	.	TRBJ2-3	TRBV14	.
TGTGCCAGCAGGGACGCCACTGAAGCTTTCTTT	CASRDATEAFF	.	TRBJ1-1	TRBV2	.
TGTGCCAGCAGTCCGCAAACCCCGGCGACGGGGAATGAGCAGTTCTTC	CASSPQTPATGNEQFF	.	TRBJ2-1	TRBV12-3/TRBV12-4	.
TGCAGCGTTGCGGGGGATCCCTACGAGCAGTACTTC	CSVAGDPYEQYF	.	TRBJ2-7	TRBV29-1	.
TGCAGTGCTAGGTTAACCGGACTAGCCCCAGATACGCAGTATTTT	CSARLTGLAPDTQYF	once	TRBJ2-3	TRBV20-1	TRBD2
TGCGCCAGCAGCTTGAGTGGGGATCAAGAGACCCAGTACTTC	CASSLSGDQETQYF	few	TRBJ2-5	TRBV5-1	.
TGTGCCAGCAGCTTAGTATGGGGGAGCGGCAATCAGCCCCAGCATTTT	CASSLVWGSGNQPQHF	.	TRBJ1-5	TRBV7-8	.
TGTGCCAGCAGCTTAGTCGTAGGGACTGATGCCTACGAGCAGTACTTC	CASSLVVGTDAYEQYF	many	TRBJ2-7	TRBV7-6	.
TGTGCCAGCAGTCGCCGGTCGGGCCAGCCCCAGCATTTT	CASSRRSGQPQHF	few	TRBJ1-5	TRBV6-5	.
TGCGCCAGCAGTGCGGTGGCAGATACGCAGTATTTT	CASSAVADTQYF	.	TRBJ2-3	TRBV10-2	.
TGCAGTGCTAGCCCTCAAGGGTGGGAGCAGTTCTTC	CSASPQGWEQFF	.	TRBJ2-1	TRBV20-1	.
TGTGCCAGCAGCGGGACGAACGGGGGGGTCTACAATGAGCAGTTCTTC	CASSGTNGGVYNEQFF	once	TRBJ2-1	TRBV7-9	TRBD2
TGCAGCGTTGAAAGAGGGTTGGGTACGCAGTATTTT	CSVERGLGTQYF	few	TRBJ2-3	TRBV29-1	.
TGCGCCAGCAGCTTGGTCCTGCAAGAAGAGACCCAGTACTTC	CASSLVLQEETQYF	.	TRBJ2-5	TRBV5-1	.
TGTGCCAGCAGTATCTTAGCGGTGCAGTACTTC	CASSILAVQYF	few	TRBJ2-7	TRBV28	.
TGCAGCGTTGAAGATACAGGGAGGCGCGGGGAAAAACTGTTTTTT	CSVEDTGRRGEKLFF	.	TRBJ1-4	TRBV29-1	.
TGTGCCAGCAGCGACGAGGGAGATACGCAGTATTTT	CASSDEGDTQYF	.	TRBJ2-3	TRBV7-2	.